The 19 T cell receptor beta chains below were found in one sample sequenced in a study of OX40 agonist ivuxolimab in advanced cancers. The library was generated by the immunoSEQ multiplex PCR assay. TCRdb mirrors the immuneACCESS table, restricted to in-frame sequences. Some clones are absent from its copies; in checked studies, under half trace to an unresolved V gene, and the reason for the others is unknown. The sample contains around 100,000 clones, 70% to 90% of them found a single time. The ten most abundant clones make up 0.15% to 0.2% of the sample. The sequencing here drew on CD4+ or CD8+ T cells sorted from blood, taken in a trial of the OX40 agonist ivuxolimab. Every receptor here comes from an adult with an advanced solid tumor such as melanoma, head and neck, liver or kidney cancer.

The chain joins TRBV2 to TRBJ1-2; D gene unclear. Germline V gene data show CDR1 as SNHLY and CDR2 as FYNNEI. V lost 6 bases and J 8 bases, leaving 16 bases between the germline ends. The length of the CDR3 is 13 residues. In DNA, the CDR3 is TGTGCCAGCAGGATTACAGATTTCGGGGGCTACACCTTC. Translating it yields CASRITDFGGYTF.

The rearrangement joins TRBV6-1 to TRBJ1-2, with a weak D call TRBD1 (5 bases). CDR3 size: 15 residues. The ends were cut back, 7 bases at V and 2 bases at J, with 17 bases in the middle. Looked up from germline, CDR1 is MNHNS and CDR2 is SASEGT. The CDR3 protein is CASTGGGVWNYGYTF. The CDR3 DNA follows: TGTGCCAGCACCGGAGGAGGGGTTTGGAACTATGGCTACACCTTC.

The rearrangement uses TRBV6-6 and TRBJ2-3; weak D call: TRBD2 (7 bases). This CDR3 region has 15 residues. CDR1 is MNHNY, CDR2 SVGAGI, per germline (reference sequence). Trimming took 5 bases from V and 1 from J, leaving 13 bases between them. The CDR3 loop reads CASSPGGPRTDTQYF. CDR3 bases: TGTGCCAGCAGTCCCGGGGGGCCCCGCACAGATACGCAGTATTTT.

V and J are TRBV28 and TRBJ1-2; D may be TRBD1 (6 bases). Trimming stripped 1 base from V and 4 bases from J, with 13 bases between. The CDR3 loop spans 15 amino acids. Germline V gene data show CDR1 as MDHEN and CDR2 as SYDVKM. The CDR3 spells CASSLSGDRSYGYTF. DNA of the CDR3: TGTGCCAGCAGTTTATCAGGGGACCGGAGCTATGGCTACACCTTC.

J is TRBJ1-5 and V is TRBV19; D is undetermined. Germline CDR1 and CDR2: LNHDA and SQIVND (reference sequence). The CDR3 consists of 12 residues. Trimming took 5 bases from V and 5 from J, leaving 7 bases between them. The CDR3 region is CASSLPYQPQHF. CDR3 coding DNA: TGTGCCAGTAGTCTTCCTTATCAGCCCCAGCATTTT.

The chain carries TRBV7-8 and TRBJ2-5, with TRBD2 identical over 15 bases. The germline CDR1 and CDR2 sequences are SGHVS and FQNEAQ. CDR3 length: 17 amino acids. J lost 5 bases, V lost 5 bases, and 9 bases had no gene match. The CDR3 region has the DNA TGTGCCAGCAGCATCAGGACTAGCGGGAGGGCCTTGGAGACCCAGTACTTC. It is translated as CASSIRTSGRALETQYF.

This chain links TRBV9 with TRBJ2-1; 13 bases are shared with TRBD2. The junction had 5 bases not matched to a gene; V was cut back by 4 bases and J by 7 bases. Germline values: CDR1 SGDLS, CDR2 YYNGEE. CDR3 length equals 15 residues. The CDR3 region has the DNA TGTGCCAGCAGCCCCTGGACTAGCGGGGGAAATGAGCAGTTCTTC. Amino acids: CASSPWTSGGNEQFF.

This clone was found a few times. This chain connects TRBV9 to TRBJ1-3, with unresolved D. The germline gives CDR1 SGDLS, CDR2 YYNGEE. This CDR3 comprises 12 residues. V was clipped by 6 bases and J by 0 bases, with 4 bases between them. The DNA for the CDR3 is TGTGCCAGCACGGACTCTGGAAACACCATATATTTT. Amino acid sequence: CASTDSGNTIYF.

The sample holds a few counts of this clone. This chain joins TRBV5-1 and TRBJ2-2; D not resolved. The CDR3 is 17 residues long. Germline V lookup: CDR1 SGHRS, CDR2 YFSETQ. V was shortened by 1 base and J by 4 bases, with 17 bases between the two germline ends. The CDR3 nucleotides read TGCGCCAGCAGCTTGACACGGTCGGAGTTGGGCACCGGGGAGCTGTTTTTT. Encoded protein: CASSLTRSELGTGELFF.

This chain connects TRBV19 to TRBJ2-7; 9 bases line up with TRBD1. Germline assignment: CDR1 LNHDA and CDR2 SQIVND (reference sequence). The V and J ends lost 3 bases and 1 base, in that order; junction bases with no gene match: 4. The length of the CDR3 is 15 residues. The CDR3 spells CASSMPGQGSYEQYF. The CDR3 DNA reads TGTGCCAGTAGTATGCCGGGACAGGGATCCTACGAGCAGTACTTC.

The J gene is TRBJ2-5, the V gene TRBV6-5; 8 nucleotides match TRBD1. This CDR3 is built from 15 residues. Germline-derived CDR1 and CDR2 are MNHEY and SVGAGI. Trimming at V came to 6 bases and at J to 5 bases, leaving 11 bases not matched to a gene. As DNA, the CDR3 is TGTGCCAGCAGCGGACAGGGTTACGCCAGGGAGACCCAGTACTTC. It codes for CASSGQGYARETQYF.

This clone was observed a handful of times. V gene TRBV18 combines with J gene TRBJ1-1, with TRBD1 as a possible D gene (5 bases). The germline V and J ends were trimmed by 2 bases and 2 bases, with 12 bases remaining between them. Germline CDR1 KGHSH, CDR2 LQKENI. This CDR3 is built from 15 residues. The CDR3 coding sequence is TGTGCCAGCTCACCAATGTCAGGGCCCAACACTGAAGCTTTCTTT. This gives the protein CASSPMSGPNTEAFF.

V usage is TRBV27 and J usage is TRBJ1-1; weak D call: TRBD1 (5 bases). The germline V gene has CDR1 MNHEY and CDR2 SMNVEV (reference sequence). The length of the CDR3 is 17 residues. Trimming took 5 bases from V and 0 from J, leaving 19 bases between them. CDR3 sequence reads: CASSPLWSGAVNTEAFF. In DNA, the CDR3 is TGTGCCAGCAGTCCCCTATGGAGTGGGGCGGTGAACACTGAAGCTTTCTTT.

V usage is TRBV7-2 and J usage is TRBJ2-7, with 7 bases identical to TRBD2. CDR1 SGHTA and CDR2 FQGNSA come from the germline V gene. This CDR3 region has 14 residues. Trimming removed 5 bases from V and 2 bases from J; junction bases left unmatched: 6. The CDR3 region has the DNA TGTGCCAGCAGCCCCGGGAGGCGTCCCTACGAGCAGTACTTC. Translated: CASSPGRRPYEQYF.

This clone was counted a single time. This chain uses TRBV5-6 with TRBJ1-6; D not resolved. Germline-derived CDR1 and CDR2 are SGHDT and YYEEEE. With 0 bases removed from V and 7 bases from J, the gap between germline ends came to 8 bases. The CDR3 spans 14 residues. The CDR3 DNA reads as TGTGCCAGCAGCTTGGCCGGTGTAAATTCACCCCTCCACTTT. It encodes CASSLAGVNSPLHF.

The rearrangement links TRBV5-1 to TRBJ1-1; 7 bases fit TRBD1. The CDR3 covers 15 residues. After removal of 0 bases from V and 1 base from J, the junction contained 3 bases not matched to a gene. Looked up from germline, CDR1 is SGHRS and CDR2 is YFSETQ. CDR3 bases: TGCGCCAGCAGCTTGGTGGGGACAGCGAACACTGAAGCTTTCTTT. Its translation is CASSLVGTANTEAFF.

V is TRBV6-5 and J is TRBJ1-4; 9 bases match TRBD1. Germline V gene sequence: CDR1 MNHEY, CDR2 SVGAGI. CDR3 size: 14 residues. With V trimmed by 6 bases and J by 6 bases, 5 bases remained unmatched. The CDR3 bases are TGTGCCAGCAGGCCACAGGGGGCTGATGAAAAACTGTTTTTT. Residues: CASRPQGADEKLFF.

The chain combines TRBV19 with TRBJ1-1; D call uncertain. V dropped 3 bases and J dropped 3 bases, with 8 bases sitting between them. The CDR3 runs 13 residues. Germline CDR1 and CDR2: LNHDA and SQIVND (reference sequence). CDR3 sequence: CASSIQWDTEAFF. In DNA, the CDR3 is TGTGCCAGTAGTATCCAGTGGGACACTGAAGCTTTCTTT.

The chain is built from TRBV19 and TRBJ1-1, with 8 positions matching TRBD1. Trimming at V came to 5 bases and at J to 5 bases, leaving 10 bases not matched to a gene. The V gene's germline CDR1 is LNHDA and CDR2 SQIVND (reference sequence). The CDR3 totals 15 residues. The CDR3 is CASSDPRTGRTEAFF. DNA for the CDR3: TGTGCCAGTAGTGACCCGAGGACAGGGCGGACTGAAGCTTTCTTT.